This T cell receptor (beta chain) was found in a study of shared clonotypes between healthy human individuals. On the study more broadly: The cohort comprised a couple of women and a few men. Their ages spanned 18 to 49 years.

Loaded into unsorted PBMC replicate PCRs was approximately 300 ng DNA, 30,000 or so T cell genomes. TCRdb keeps only in-frame clones here, not all; method: immunoSEQ multiplex PCR. The table lists approximately 500,000 clones, over 75% of them singletons. The donors were all Caucasian adults (living in Nashville, Tennessee). The CDR3 extends over 16 amino acids. CDR1 is LNHNV and CDR2 is YYDKDF in the germline V gene (reference sequence). The V gene lost 0 bases and the J gene lost 6 bases, with 15 bases spanning the gap. This clone occurred a few times. This chain joins TRBV15 and TRBJ1-5; D is uncertain. The material sequenced was PBMCs. This TCR derives from a woman aged 40-49 years in good health. Some clones in this sample may be carry-over from other donors' samples. CDR3 bases: TGTGCCACCAGCAGAGATAAGAGAGGGCAAGGTCAGCCCCAGCATTTT. Translating gives CATSRDKRGQGQPQHF.